The source of this T cell receptor beta chain is a study of blood T cell repertoires in COVID-19. Study at large: Sources were T cells, B-cell-depleted T cells, or PBMCs; the material itself was cDNA or gDNA.

Unmatched junction bases numbered 2, after V lost 0 bases and J lost 6 bases. Germline CDR1 MNHEY, CDR2 SVGEGT. This CDR3 comprises 14 residues. The participants were between roughly 18 and 90 years old and came from under 25 US areas. Method: immunoSEQ multiplex PCR; TCRdb's copy keeps in-frame clones and lacks some. Among approximately 380,000 clones listed, approximately 90% were seen once. The receptor's source is a woman in her thirties or forties who had been exposed to COVID-19. The chain combines TRBV6-2 or TRBV6-3 with TRBJ2-1, with 7 bases lining up with TRBD2. Sequenced input: PBMCs or T cells enriched from blood (not recorded which). CDR3 protein: CASSYSGGRNEQFF. The DNA of the CDR3 is TGTGCCAGCAGTTACTCGGGAGGGCGCAATGAGCAGTTCTTC.